One TCR beta chain is described in this entry. The lymph nodes were axillary draining lymph nodes from breast cancer patients. TCRdb ran MiXCR on the multiplex PCR reads and lists one entry per CDR3 protein. The sample records about 200,000 distinct CDR3 sequences, around 35% being singletons. CDR1 and CDR2 from the germline V gene are KGHDR and SFDVKD. J lost 7 bases, V lost 0 bases, and 2 bases had no gene match. The CDR3 is 15 amino acids. These data originate in a study of breast tumors, draining lymph nodes, adjacent tissues. This sequence was found in a female donor with breast cancer. Some clones in this sample may be carry-over from other donors' samples. V is TRBV24-1 and J is TRBJ1-6; 7 bases map to TRBD1. The source material was axillary lymph node tissue. CDR3 residues: CATSDLGTANSPLHF. The DNA of the CDR3 is TGTGCCACCAGTGATTTGGGGACAGCAAATTCACCCCTCCACTTT.